The 24 T cell receptor beta chains in this list originate from one sample, sequenced in a study of vaccination and CD4 T cells after COVID-19. The treatment denotes: roughly 10-day PBMC culture with coronavirus spike peptide pools or control peptides (ViraFEST assay). The Oncomine TCR Beta short-read assay was what sequenced the DNA obtained from cultured CD4+ T cells. TCRdb ran MiXCR on the PCR reads and lists one entry per CDR3 protein. The data contain some 13,000 distinct CDR3 sequences, approximately 50% of them singletons. Their antigens are not known. The sequenced sample was CD4+ T cells from blood, cultured in vitro. The receptors were sampled from a human donor who had recovered from COVID-19.

The chain joins TRBV27 to TRBJ2-7, with D possibly TRBD1 on 6 matching bases. V was clipped by 4 bases and J by 1 base, with 14 bases between them. In germline, CDR1 is MNHEY, CDR2 SMNVEV (reference sequence). This CDR3 comprises 15 residues. The CDR3 loop reads CASSSGTPNSYEQYF. CDR3 nucleotides: TGTGCCAGCAGTTCCGGGACACCCAATTCCTACGAGCAGTACTTC.

The chain carries TRBV7-8 and TRBJ1-2, with TRBD1 as a possible D gene (6 bases). CDR3 length equals 14 residues. In germline, CDR1 is SGHVS, CDR2 FQNEAQ. Trimming took off 0 bases at V and 8 bases at J, with 13 bases between the two ends. DNA for the CDR3: TGTGCCAGCAGCTTAGCAACAGGGTCGAAAGGCTACACCTTC. This gives the protein CASSLATGSKGYTF.

This clonotype was detected only a few times. V is TRBV20-1 and J is TRBJ1-5; D might be TRBD1 (5 bases). Germline V gives CDR1 DFQATT, CDR2 SNEGSKA (reference sequence). This CDR3 is built from 14 residues. The ends were cut back, 0 bases at V and 4 bases at J, with 10 bases in the middle. This CDR3 is CSARDGGLNQPQHF. The CDR3 nucleotides are TGCAGTGCTAGAGATGGGGGTCTAAATCAGCCCCAGCATTTT.

This chain joins TRBV20-1 and TRBJ2-1; D unclear. The germline gives CDR1 DFQATT, CDR2 SNEGSKA (reference sequence). The CDR3 runs to 16 residues. Trimming stripped 0 bases from V and 0 bases from J, with 12 bases between. As DNA, the CDR3 is TGCAGTGCTAGAGATGAGGTGACGGGCTCCTACAATGAGCAGTTCTTC. Translation: CSARDEVTGSYNEQFF.

The chain links TRBV2 to TRBJ2-4, with D hard to call. The ends were cut back, 7 bases at V and 0 bases at J, with 10 bases in the middle. CDR1 is SNHLY and CDR2 is FYNNEI in the germline V gene. The CDR3 sequence is 14 residues long. The CDR3 region is CASILDLAKNIQYF. In DNA form, the CDR3 reads TGTGCCAGCATCCTGGATCTAGCCAAAAACATTCAGTACTTC.

This clonotype was counted between two and nine times. The chain has TRBV6-2 or TRBV6-3 and TRBJ2-7; 9 bases are a match to TRBD2. Germline V gene data show CDR1 as MNHEY and CDR2 as SVGEGT. Trimming cost V 5 bases and J 2 bases; bases outside gene matches: 4. The CDR3 totals 14 residues. The CDR3 is CASSPSGTTYEQYF. The CDR3 DNA reads as TGTGCCAGCAGTCCTAGCGGGACGACCTACGAGCAGTACTTC.

The chain joins TRBV12-3 or TRBV12-4 to TRBJ1-2, with D possibly being TRBD1 (5 bases). The V gene lost 5 bases and the J gene lost 8 bases, with 24 bases spanning the gap. The CDR3 is made up of 16 amino acids. This CDR3 reads CASSAPGRGTVRGYTF. The CDR3 coding sequence is TGTGCCAGCAGTGCTCCAGGGCGGGGGACCGTGCGGGGCTACACCTTC.

This chain connects TRBV6-1 to TRBJ2-7; 10 positions agree with TRBD2. Trimming cost V 4 bases and J 3 bases; bases outside gene matches: 3. Germline lookup yields CDR1 MNHNS and CDR2 SASEGT. CDR3 length: 14 residues. The DNA for the CDR3 is TGTGCCAGCAGTGGGACTAGCGGTAACTACGAGCAGTACTTC. This codes for CASSGTSGNYEQYF.

The rearrangement uses TRBV6-2 or TRBV6-3 and TRBJ2-1; 10 bases line up with TRBD2. CDR3 length equals 15 residues. The germline CDR1 and CDR2 sequences are MNHEY and SVGEGT. V shed 4 bases, J shed 6 bases, and the junction held 6 bases outside the gene matches. This CDR3 is CASSLVSGRGNEQFF. CDR3 nucleotides: TGTGCCAGCAGTTTGGTGAGCGGGAGGGGCAATGAGCAGTTCTTC.

J is TRBJ1-3 and V is TRBV5-5; the D is unclear. V lost 2 bases and J lost 0, with 6 bases in between. This CDR3 is 14 amino acids long. Looked up from germline, CDR1 is SGHKS and CDR2 is YYEKEE (reference sequence). The CDR3 bases are TGTGCCAGCAGCTTAGACCGCTCTGGAAACACCATATATTTT. Its protein is CASSLDRSGNTIYF.

The V and J genes are TRBV20-1 and TRBJ1-5; maybe TRBD1 (5 bases). Germline CDR1 and CDR2: DFQATT and SNEGSKA (reference sequence). Between the trimmed V and J ends, which lost 6 bases and 7 bases, there was a span of 13 bases. The CDR3 has 12 amino acids. CDR3 region: CSASRVQQPQHF. The CDR3 bases are TGCAGTGCCAGCAGGGTTCAACAGCCCCAGCATTTT.

This clonotype was found once. The chain is built from TRBV27 and TRBJ1-1; possibly TRBD1 for D (5 bases). V was trimmed by 5 bases and J by 1 base, leaving 17 bases between them. Germline V gene sequence: CDR1 MNHEY, CDR2 SMNVEV (reference sequence). The CDR3 has 16 residues. The CDR3 sequence is CASSPWAGLGNTEAFF. In nucleotides, the CDR3 is TGTGCCAGCAGTCCTTGGGCAGGGTTGGGGAACACTGAAGCTTTCTTT.

The genes are TRBV20-1 and TRBJ2-1, with a tentative D call TRBD2 (6 bases). Trimming cost V 0 bases and J 3 bases, with 18 bases left between them. This CDR3 region has 17 residues. Germline V gene sequence: CDR1 DFQATT, CDR2 SNEGSKA (reference sequence). The CDR3 loop is CSARDFTATSSYNEQFF. CDR3 in DNA: TGCAGTGCTAGAGATTTCACAGCCACTAGCAGCTACAATGAGCAGTTCTTC.

This chain connects TRBV6-1 to TRBJ2-7; D tentatively reads TRBD1 or TRBD2 (5 bases each). Trimming removed 5 bases from V and 0 bases from J, with 17 bases in between. This CDR3 has 16 residues. Germline assignment: CDR1 MNHNS and CDR2 SASEGT. CDR3: CASSQTWGRNSYEQYF. The CDR3 DNA follows: TGTGCCAGCAGTCAAACGTGGGGACGGAACTCCTACGAGCAGTACTTC.

This clonotype was seen only once. The rearrangement joins TRBV7-3 to TRBJ2-1; 8 bases line up with TRBD2. The CDR3 extends over 15 amino acids. The trim removed 5 bases at V and 7 bases at J, leaving 10 bases unmatched. CDR1 is SGHTA, CDR2 FQGTGA, per germline. DNA for the CDR3: TGTGCCAGCAGCCCGGGGACTAGAGAATTGAATGAGCAGTTCTTC. Its protein product is CASSPGTRELNEQFF. Together with reference TRBV7-3 and TRBJ2-1, the CDR3 gives the full variable domain: GAGVSQTPSNKVTEKGKYVELRCDPISGHTALYWYRQSLGQGPEFLIYFQGTGAADDSGLPNDRFFAVRPEGSVSTLKIQRTERGDSAVYLCASSPGTRELNEQFFGPGTRLTVL.

The V call is TRBV24-1, the J call TRBJ1-5; D is unresolved. Germline V CDR1 and CDR2: KGHDR, SFDVKD. Trimming pared 4 bases from V and 6 bases from J, leaving 21 bases between. This CDR3 contains 17 residues. The CDR3 region is CATSEGGNSYWGQPQHF. The CDR3 nucleotides read TGTGCCACCAGTGAGGGCGGGAACAGTTATTGGGGTCAGCCCCAGCATTTT.

The genes are TRBV20-1 and TRBJ1-2; 8 bases match TRBD1. There are 16 residues in the CDR3. Germline V CDR1 and CDR2: DFQATT, SNEGSKA (reference sequence). Losses at the gene ends were 7 bases for V and 3 bases for J; bases not matched to a gene: 16. CDR3 DNA sequence: TGCAGTGGGAAGCCCACGGGCCGGACAGGGCACTATGGCTACACCTTC. Translated, it gives CSGKPTGRTGHYGYTF.

The V call is TRBV7-9, the J call TRBJ2-3, with D hard to call. Between the trimmed V and J ends, which lost 0 bases and 3 bases, there was a span of 16 bases. Germline V lookup: CDR1 SEHNR, CDR2 FQNEAQ (reference sequence). This CDR3 contains 17 residues. The CDR3 bases are TGTGCCAGCAGCTTAGCGCCTCCTTCGTGGCAAACAGATACGCAGTATTTT. It translates to CASSLAPPSWQTDTQYF.

The chain carries TRBV16 and TRBJ2-7, with 10 positions matching TRBD2. CDR3 size: 14 residues. V trimming: 2 bases; J trimming: 4 bases; junction bases outside the gene matches: 2. Looked up from germline, CDR1 is KGHSY and CDR2 is FQNENV. The CDR3 spells CASSQAAGGYEQYF. CDR3 DNA: TGTGCCAGCAGCCAAGCAGCGGGAGGGTACGAGCAGTACTTC.

V usage is TRBV19 and J usage is TRBJ1-5; D uncertain. This CDR3 has 14 residues. Germline V gene data show CDR1 as LNHDA and CDR2 as SQIVND (reference sequence). The ends were cut back, 7 bases at V and 5 bases at J, with 15 bases in the middle. CDR3 sequence reads: CASMMSVGYQPQHF. In DNA form, the CDR3 reads TGTGCCAGTATGATGTCCGTAGGTTATCAGCCCCAGCATTTT.

The rearrangement joins TRBV5-5 to TRBJ1-1; the D is unclear. V was clipped by 2 bases and J by 1 base, with 3 bases between them. Germline V gene data show CDR1 as SGHKS and CDR2 as YYEKEE (reference sequence). The CDR3 consists of 12 residues. CDR3 sequence reads: CASSFQNTEAFF. Written as DNA, the CDR3 is TGTGCCAGCAGCTTTCAGAACACTGAAGCTTTCTTT.

The chain recombines TRBV9 with TRBJ1-2; D might be TRBD1 (5 bases). The CDR3 is made up of 15 amino acids. V was pared by 0 bases and J by 3 bases, with 12 bases between. CDR1 is SGDLS, CDR2 YYNGEE, per germline. The CDR3 DNA reads as TGTGCCAGCAGCGTAGACACAGCGGGGGACTATGGCTACACCTTC. It translates to CASSVDTAGDYGYTF. Looking up the rest from reference TRBV9 and TRBJ1-2 gives the full variable domain: DSGVTQTPKHLITATGQRVTLRCSPRSGDLSVYWYQQSLDQGLQFLIQYYNGEERAKGNILERFSAQQFPDLHSELNLSSLELGDSALYFCASSVDTAGDYGYTFGSGTRLTVV.

The chain employs TRBV20-1 and TRBJ1-1; D is unclear. The CDR3 loop spans 12 amino acids. Deletions cut 4 bases from V and 7 bases from J, with 13 bases between. CDR1 is DFQATT, CDR2 SNEGSKA, per germline (reference sequence). The CDR3 here is CSAKVGASEAFF. The CDR3 DNA sequence: TGCAGTGCTAAGGTCGGTGCCAGTGAAGCTTTCTTT.

The chain links TRBV6-5 to TRBJ2-7; no firm D call. This CDR3 contains 12 residues. The germline V gene encodes CDR1 MNHEY and CDR2 SVGAGI. V lost 4 bases and J 5 bases, leaving 9 bases between the germline ends. The CDR3 DNA sequence: TGTGCCAGCAGTTTTCACGGTGACGAGCAGTACTTC. Its translation: CASSFHGDEQYF.